This TCR beta chain was retrieved from a study of T cell responses to AZD1222 COVID-19 vaccine. Produced via immunoSEQ multiplex PCR; TCRdb's table is partial and in-frame only. Of tens of thousands of clones listed, 70% to 90% are singletons. Deletions cut 3 bases from V and 7 bases from J, with 18 bases between. Per germline, CDR1 SGHTA and CDR2 FQGNSA. The CDR3 contains 15 residues. This TCR was recovered from an adult who received the AZD1222 COVID-19 vaccine. The chain combines TRBV7-2 with TRBJ1-2; tentative D call: TRBD1 (5 bases). Sequenced material: peripheral blood, taken 28 days after the second AZD1222 dose. Here the CDR3 DNA reads TGTGCCAGCAGCTTCCCCCTAGGCAGGGTGGGTGGCTACACCTTC. It codes for CASSFPLGRVGGYTF.